This T cell receptor (beta chain) was profiled in a study of response to subunit inactivated influenza vaccine. In regard to this clonotype: Its antigen is unknown.

TCRdb recomputed calls from the RT-PCR reads with MiXCR, one row per CDR3 protein. This sample has roughly 500,000 distinct CDR3 sequences; roughly 23% occur once, and the top ten carry approximately 2%. CDR3 length: 14 residues. Deletions cut 2 bases from V and 2 bases from J, with 10 bases between. Looked up from germline, CDR1 is MNHEY and CDR2 is SVGEGT. Study observations and caveats: The authors suggested that every seasonal influenza vaccination recruits few new T cells.

Sequenced material: CD4+ T cells sorted from PBMCs, taken around 5 days after vaccination. This TCR was sampled from a man aged 50 to 59 who received an inactivated influenza vaccine. V is TRBV6-2 or TRBV6-3 and J is TRBJ2-7; no definite D call. In nucleotides, the CDR3 is TGTGCCAGCAGTTACACGGCAGCTACCTACGAGCAGTACTTC. Its protein is CASSYTAATYEQYF.